Sequencing of this T cell receptor beta chain was carried out in a study of human T cells and chemical hapten exposure. The time point denotes: patch test 1, 2 weeks after DPC sensitization. Documented treatment: therapeutic diphenylcyclopropenone sensitization with weekly scalp DPC. The CDR3 contains 14 residues. Germline V gene lookup returns CDR1 SQVTM and CDR2 ANQGSEA. With 7 bases removed from V and 0 bases from J, the gap between germline ends came to 14 bases. As originally analysed: Samples contained a median of roughly 99,000 TCRs, with a range of about 23,224 to 750,000. TCRdb re-analysed the RACE reads in MiXCR, keeping a single row per CDR3 protein. The V and J calls follow TCRdb's processing rather than the paper's. The sample includes 75,000 to 100,000 distinct CDR3 sequences, 9.5% to 15% of them seen just once.

The sample in question was whole blood, obtained in connection with sensitization to the hapten diphenylcyclopropenone (DPC). This clonotype originated in a woman aged 40 to 55 with alopecia areata. Some clones in this sample may be carry-over from other donors' samples. This sequence joins TRBV29-1 and TRBJ2-3; D call uncertain. In nucleotides, the CDR3 is TGCAGCGCCCGGACCGGAGCCAGCACAGATACGCAGTATTTT. Encoded protein: CSARTGASTDTQYF.